Below, 21 T cell receptor beta chains from the same sample are listed, as sequenced in a study of spatial heterogeneity in lung cancer. Indicated time point: blood at routine non-recurrence follow-up after resection. Researchers sequenced whole RNA taken from tumor, nontumor lung or frozen PBMC without sorting. TCRdb recomputed calls from the 5' RACE reads with MiXCR, one row per CDR3 protein. The sample shows under 150,000 distinct CDR3 sequences, 12% of them seen only once. Sequenced material: PBMCs, taken at follow-up. Receptors originate from a male donor with early-stage non-small cell lung cancer.

The chain recombines TRBV4-1 with TRBJ2-7; no clear D. Germline-derived CDR1 and CDR2 are MGHRA and YSYEKL. The V end lost 1 base, the J end lost 3 bases, and 10 bases lay between the germline ends. The length of the CDR3 is 14 residues. The DNA for the CDR3 is TGCGCCAGCAGCCAAGTTGAAGTGGGCTACGAGCAGTACTTC. Protein product: CASSQVEVGYEQYF.

This chain joins TRBV4-3 and TRBJ2-5; TRBD2 matches at 8 bases. Unmatched junction bases numbered 4, after V lost 0 bases and J lost 1 base. The CDR3 runs to 16 residues. CDR1 and CDR2 from the germline V gene are LGHNA and YSLEER. The CDR3 protein is CASSQDWRGAQETQYF. In DNA, the CDR3 is TGCGCCAGCAGCCAAGATTGGCGGGGGGCCCAAGAGACCCAGTACTTC.

Only a few counts were recorded for this clonotype. The DNA for the CDR3 is TGTGCCAGCAGTGAAACTCCCCGGCGGGATACGCAGTATTTT. This encodes CASSETPRRDTQYF. The J gene is TRBJ2-3, the V gene TRBV6-4; no reliable D call. CDR1 is MRHNA and CDR2 is SNTAGT in the germline V gene. This CDR3 comprises 14 residues. Trimming left V 3 bases short and J 6 bases short, with 13 bases between.

This clonotype was counted ten times or more. The J gene is TRBJ1-2, the V gene TRBV11-2; D not certain. The CDR3 extends over 13 amino acids. CDR1 SGHAT and CDR2 FQNNGV come from the germline V gene. V was shortened by 2 bases and J by 8 bases, with 12 bases between the two germline ends. The CDR3 DNA follows: TGTGCCAGCAGCTTATGGGAGGAAGGAGGCTACACCTTC. Translation gives CASSLWEEGGYTF.

The rearrangement links TRBV5-1 to TRBJ1-5, with TRBD1 matching 8 bases. Per the germline V gene, CDR1 is SGHRS and CDR2 is YFSETQ. The CDR3 has 16 residues. After removal of 4 bases from V and 2 bases from J, the junction contained 8 bases not matched to a gene. The CDR3 loop reads CASSPGAGQGNQPQHF. The CDR3 DNA follows: TGCGCCAGCAGCCCGGGAGCGGGACAGGGCAATCAGCCCCAGCATTTT.

The genes are TRBV5-1 and TRBJ2-3, with 7 bases lining up with TRBD2. V was pared by 0 bases and J by 3 bases, with 10 bases of the junction left unmatched. Germline V CDR1 and CDR2: SGHRS, YFSETQ. The CDR3 consists of 17 residues. The CDR3 DNA sequence: TGCGCCAGCAGCTTGGTCCCGACTAGCCCGAGGACAGATACGCAGTATTTT. It specifies CASSLVPTSPRTDTQYF. The full variable domain, in which reference TRBV5-1 and TRBJ2-3 provide the parts outside the CDR3, is KAGVTQTPRYLIKTRGQQVTLSCSPISGHRSVSWYQQTPGQGLQFLFEYFSETQRNKGNFPGRFSGRQFSNSRSEMNVSTLELGDSALYLCASSLVPTSPRTDTQYFGPGTRLTVL.

This clonotype was picked up many times. The gene calls are TRBV5-1 and TRBJ2-7; 8 nucleotides align to TRBD2. V was pared by 6 bases and J by 5 bases, with 10 bases of the junction left unmatched. The V gene's germline CDR1 is SGHRS and CDR2 YFSETQ. The CDR3 spans 14 residues. The CDR3 here is CASTLRGGMDEQYF. The CDR3 DNA is TGCGCCAGCACCCTCCGCGGGGGGATGGACGAGCAGTACTTC.

Only a few counts were recorded for this clonotype. The chain combines TRBV5-1 with TRBJ2-3; tentatively, D is TRBD2 (5 bases). This CDR3 is built from 14 residues. Germline-derived CDR1 and CDR2 are SGHRS and YFSETQ. V lost 4 bases, J lost 2 bases, and 11 bases lay in between. The CDR3 spells CASSRRGLTDTQYF. In nucleotides, the CDR3 is TGCGCCAGCAGCCGCAGAGGGCTCACAGATACGCAGTATTTT. Using reference TRBV5-1 and TRBJ2-3 for the parts outside the CDR3, the full variable domain is KAGVTQTPRYLIKTRGQQVTLSCSPISGHRSVSWYQQTPGQGLQFLFEYFSETQRNKGNFPGRFSGRQFSNSRSEMNVSTLELGDSALYLCASSRRGLTDTQYFGPGTRLTVL.

At least ten counts were recorded for this clonotype. This chain links TRBV28 with TRBJ2-7; D not resolved. This CDR3 has 11 residues. V was pared by 8 bases and J by 3 bases, with 8 bases between. Germline loops: CDR1 MDHEN, CDR2 SYDVKM. CDR3 in amino acids: CASYPNYEQYF. The CDR3 DNA reads as TGTGCCAGCTACCCAAACTACGAGCAGTACTTC.

The chain carries TRBV29-1 and TRBJ2-3; 11 bases align to TRBD2. The CDR3 is 15 residues long. With 6 bases clipped from V and 0 bases from J, the junction kept 5 bases outside the gene matches. Germline V CDR1 and CDR2: SQVTM, ANQGSEA. The CDR3 protein is CSVPGLAASTDTQYF. In DNA, the CDR3 is TGCAGCGTACCGGGACTAGCGGCTAGCACAGATACGCAGTATTTT.

The genes are TRBV27 and TRBJ1-5; 7 bases line up with TRBD1. Germline CDR1 is MNHEY and CDR2 is SMNVEV (reference sequence). Germline trimming cut 2 bases from V and 4 bases from J; bases unmatched to any gene: 5. The CDR3 length is 15 residues. The CDR3 sequence: CASSLEGARNQPQHF. In DNA form, the CDR3 reads TGTGCCAGCAGTTTAGAGGGGGCTAGGAATCAGCCCCAGCATTTT.

The V call is TRBV24-1, the J call TRBJ2-1; no firm D call. The CDR3 runs to 13 residues. Germline V gene data show CDR1 as KGHDR and CDR2 as SFDVKD. V gave up 4 bases and J gave up 5 bases, with 8 bases separating them. The CDR3: CATSEVGNNEQFF. The CDR3 DNA is TGTGCCACCAGTGAAGTTGGCAACAATGAGCAGTTCTTC.

The chain couples TRBV11-2 to TRBJ2-5, with D unresolved. CDR1 and CDR2 from the germline V gene are SGHAT and FQNNGV. The CDR3 runs 14 residues. V was shortened by 5 bases and J by 3 bases, with 13 bases between the two germline ends. Here the CDR3 reads CASSPSPREETQYF. CDR3 DNA: TGTGCCAGCAGCCCTTCTCCTAGGGAAGAGACCCAGTACTTC.

The sample holds many counts of this clonotype. The chain's CDR3 is CASSYDETHGTAGELFF. CDR3 bases: TGTGCCAGCAGTTACGATGAGACTCATGGGACAGCTGGGGAGCTGTTTTTT. This rearrangement joins TRBV6-5 to TRBJ2-2; TRBD1 agrees at 7 bases. The V and J ends lost 2 bases and 8 bases, in that order; junction bases with no gene match: 14. Per the germline V gene, CDR1 is MNHEY and CDR2 is SVGAGI. The CDR3 consists of 17 residues.

The J gene is TRBJ1-3, the V gene TRBV2, with no clear D. V was clipped by 11 bases and J by 0 bases, with 8 bases between them. This CDR3 has 12 residues. Per the germline V gene, CDR1 is SNHLY and CDR2 is FYNNEI. The CDR3 DNA is TGTGCCGCTCAACGCTCTGGAAACACCATATATTTT. It codes for CAAQRSGNTIYF.

This clonotype was observed a handful of times. V usage is TRBV3-1 and J usage is TRBJ1-4, with D hard to call. Per germline, CDR1 LGHDT and CDR2 YNNKEL (reference sequence). The CDR3 loop spans 12 amino acids. V was shortened by 2 bases and J by 12 bases, with 10 bases between the two germline ends. CDR3 sequence: CASSQRRGELFF. The CDR3 DNA reads as TGTGCCAGCAGCCAAAGACGGGGTGAACTGTTTTTT.

This clonotype turned up a few times. The chain combines TRBV10-3 with TRBJ1-2, with 7 bases that match TRBD1. V lost 7 bases, J lost 5 bases, and 13 bases stayed unmatched. This CDR3 region has 15 residues. CDR1 is ENHRY and CDR2 is SYGVKD in the germline V gene. The CDR3 sequence is CAIKRGTGEQYGYTF. As DNA, the CDR3 is TGTGCCATCAAGCGGGGAACAGGGGAACAATATGGCTACACCTTC.

This clonotype was seen many times. This rearrangement joins TRBV4-3 to TRBJ2-7; 8 positions agree with TRBD2. The trim removed 2 bases at V and 3 bases at J, leaving 12 bases unmatched. This CDR3 is built from 17 residues. In germline, CDR1 is LGHNA, CDR2 YSLEER. CDR3 amino acids: CASSQTPERGGGYEQYF. CDR3 DNA: TGCGCCAGCAGCCAAACCCCGGAACGGGGGGGAGGCTACGAGCAGTACTTC.

A few counts support this clonotype. The chain is built from TRBV5-1 and TRBJ2-3, with 7 positions matching TRBD2. This CDR3 is built from 14 residues. J was trimmed by 1 base and V by 5 bases; bases with no gene match: 4. Per germline, CDR1 SGHRS and CDR2 YFSETQ. CDR3 DNA: TGCGCCAGCAGACCCACTAGCGGCACAGATACGCAGTATTTT. Translated, it gives CASRPTSGTDTQYF. Supplemented by reference TRBV5-1 and TRBJ2-3, the full variable domain reads KAGVTQTPRYLIKTRGQQVTLSCSPISGHRSVSWYQQTPGQGLQFLFEYFSETQRNKGNFPGRFSGRQFSNSRSEMNVSTLELGDSALYLCASRPTSGTDTQYFGPGTRLTVL.

In its sample, this clonotype was seen many times. The chain joins TRBV27 to TRBJ1-2; 11 bases fit TRBD1. J lost 2 bases, V lost 4 bases, and 12 bases had no gene match. The CDR3 consists of 18 residues. CDR1 and CDR2 (germline): MNHEY, SMNVEV (reference sequence). CDR3 residues: CASSSLGQGEVSNYGYTF. CDR3 in DNA: TGTGCCAGCAGTTCCTTGGGACAGGGGGAGGTATCAAACTATGGCTACACCTTC.

The sample holds a few counts of this clonotype. This rearrangement joins TRBV5-1 to TRBJ2-2; D is uncertain. Germline-derived CDR1 and CDR2 are SGHRS and YFSETQ. The CDR3 totals 12 residues. The V end was cut by 5 bases, the J end by 6 bases, with 8 bases between. The CDR3 sequence: CASSRAAGELFF. In nucleotides, the CDR3 is TGCGCCAGCAGTCGGGCCGCCGGGGAGCTGTTTTTT.